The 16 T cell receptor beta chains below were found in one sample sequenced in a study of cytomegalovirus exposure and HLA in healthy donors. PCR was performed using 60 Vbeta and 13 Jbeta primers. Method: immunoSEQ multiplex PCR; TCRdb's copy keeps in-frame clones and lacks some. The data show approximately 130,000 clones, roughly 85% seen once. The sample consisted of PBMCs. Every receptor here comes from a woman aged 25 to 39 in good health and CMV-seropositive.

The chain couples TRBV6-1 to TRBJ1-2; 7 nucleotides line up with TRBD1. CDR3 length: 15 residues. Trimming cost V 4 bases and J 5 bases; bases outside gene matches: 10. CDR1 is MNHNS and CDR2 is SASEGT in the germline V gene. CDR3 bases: TGTGCCAGCAGTGGAGGTGGGGGGACAGCATATGGCTACACCTTC. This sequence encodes CASSGGGGTAYGYTF.

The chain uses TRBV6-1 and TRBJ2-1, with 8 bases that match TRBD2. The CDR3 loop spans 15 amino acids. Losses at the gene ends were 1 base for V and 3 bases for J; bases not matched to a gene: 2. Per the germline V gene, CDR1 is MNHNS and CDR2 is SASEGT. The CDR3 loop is CASSEESGGYNEQFF. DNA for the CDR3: TGTGCCAGCAGTGAAGAAAGCGGGGGCTACAATGAGCAGTTCTTC.

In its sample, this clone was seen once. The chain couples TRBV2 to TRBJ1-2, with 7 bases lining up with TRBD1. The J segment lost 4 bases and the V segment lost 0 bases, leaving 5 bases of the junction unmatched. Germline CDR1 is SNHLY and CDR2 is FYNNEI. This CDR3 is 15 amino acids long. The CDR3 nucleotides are TGTGCCAGCAGTGAAGCCGAAGGGACAGTCTATGGCTACACCTTC. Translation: CASSEAEGTVYGYTF.

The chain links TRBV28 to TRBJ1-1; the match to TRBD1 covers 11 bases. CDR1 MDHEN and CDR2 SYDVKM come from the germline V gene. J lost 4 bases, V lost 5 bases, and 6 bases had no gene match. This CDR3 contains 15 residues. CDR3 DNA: TGTGCCAGCAGTCCGGACAGGGGGCAAGGCACTGAAGCTTTCTTT. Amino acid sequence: CASSPDRGQGTEAFF.

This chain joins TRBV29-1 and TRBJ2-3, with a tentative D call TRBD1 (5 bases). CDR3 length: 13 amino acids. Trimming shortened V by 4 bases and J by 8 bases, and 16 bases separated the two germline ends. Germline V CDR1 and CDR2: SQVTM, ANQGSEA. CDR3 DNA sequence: TGCAGCGTTGGTCTCCGACAGTCGGTTACGCAGTATTTT. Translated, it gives CSVGLRQSVTQYF.

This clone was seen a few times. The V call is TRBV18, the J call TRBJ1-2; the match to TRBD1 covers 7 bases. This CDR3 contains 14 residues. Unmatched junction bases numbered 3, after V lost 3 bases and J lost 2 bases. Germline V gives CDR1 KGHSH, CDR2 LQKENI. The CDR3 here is CASSPRDSNYGYTF. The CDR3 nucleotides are TGTGCCAGCTCACCGAGGGACAGCAACTATGGCTACACCTTC.

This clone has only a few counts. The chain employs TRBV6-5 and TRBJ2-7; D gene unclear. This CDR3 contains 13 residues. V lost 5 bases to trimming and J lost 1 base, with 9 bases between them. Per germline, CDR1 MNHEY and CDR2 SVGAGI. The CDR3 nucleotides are TGTGCCAGCAGTCGCGGCGTTTCCTACGAGCAGTACTTC. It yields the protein CASSRGVSYEQYF.

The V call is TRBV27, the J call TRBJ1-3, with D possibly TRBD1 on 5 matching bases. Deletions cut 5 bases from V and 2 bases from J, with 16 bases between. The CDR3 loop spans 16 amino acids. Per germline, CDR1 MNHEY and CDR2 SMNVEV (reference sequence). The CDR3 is CASSPRDLLTGNTIYF. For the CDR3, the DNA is TGTGCCAGCAGTCCTCGGGACTTACTAACTGGAAACACCATATATTTT.

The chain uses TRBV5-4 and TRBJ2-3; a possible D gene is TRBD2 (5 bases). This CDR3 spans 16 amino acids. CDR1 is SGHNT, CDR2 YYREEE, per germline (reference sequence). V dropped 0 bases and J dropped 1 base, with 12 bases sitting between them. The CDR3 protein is CASSLGLRGGTDTQYF. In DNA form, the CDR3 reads TGTGCCAGCAGCTTGGGTCTCCGGGGAGGCACAGATACGCAGTATTTT.

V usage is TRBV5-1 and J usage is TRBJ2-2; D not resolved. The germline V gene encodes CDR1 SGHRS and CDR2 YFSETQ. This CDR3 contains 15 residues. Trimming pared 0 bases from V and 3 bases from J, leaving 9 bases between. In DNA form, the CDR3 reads TGCGCCAGCAGCTTGGCCCTTGGAGACACCGGGGAGCTGTTTTTT. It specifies CASSLALGDTGELFF.

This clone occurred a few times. In DNA, the CDR3 is TGCGCCAGCAGCTTGCCCTCTGCGGACTATAATTCACCCCTCCACTTT. Its translation is CASSLPSADYNSPLHF. The gene calls are TRBV5-1 and TRBJ1-6, with D unresolved. V was shortened by 1 base and J by 3 bases, with 11 bases between the two germline ends. From germline, CDR1 is SGHRS and CDR2 YFSETQ. This CDR3 is built from 16 residues.

CDR3 amino acids: CASRAGGEEKLFF. The CDR3 coding sequence is TGTGCCAGCAGGGCCGGCGGGGAGGAAAAACTGTTTTTT. This chain connects TRBV6-5 to TRBJ1-4; no definite D call. Germline CDR1 MNHEY, CDR2 SVGAGI. This CDR3 has 13 residues. V was cut by 6 bases and J by 8 bases, with 13 bases left in between.

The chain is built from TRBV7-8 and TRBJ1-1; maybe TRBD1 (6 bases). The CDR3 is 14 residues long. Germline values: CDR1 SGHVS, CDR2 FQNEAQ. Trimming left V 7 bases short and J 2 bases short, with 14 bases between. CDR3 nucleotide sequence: TGTGCCAGCACCCAGGACAGCTTTAACACTGAAGCTTTCTTT. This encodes CASTQDSFNTEAFF.

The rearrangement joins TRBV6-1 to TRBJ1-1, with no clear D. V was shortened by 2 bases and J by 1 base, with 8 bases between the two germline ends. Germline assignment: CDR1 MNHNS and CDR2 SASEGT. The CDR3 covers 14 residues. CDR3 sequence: CASSELAGNTEAFF. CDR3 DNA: TGTGCCAGCAGTGAACTAGCGGGGAACACTGAAGCTTTCTTT.

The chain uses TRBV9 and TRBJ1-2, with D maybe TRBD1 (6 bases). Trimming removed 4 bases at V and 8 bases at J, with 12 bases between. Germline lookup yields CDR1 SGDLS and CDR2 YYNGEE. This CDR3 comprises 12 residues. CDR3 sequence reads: CASSLQGWGYTF. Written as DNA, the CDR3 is TGTGCCAGCAGCCTACAGGGATGGGGCTACACCTTC.

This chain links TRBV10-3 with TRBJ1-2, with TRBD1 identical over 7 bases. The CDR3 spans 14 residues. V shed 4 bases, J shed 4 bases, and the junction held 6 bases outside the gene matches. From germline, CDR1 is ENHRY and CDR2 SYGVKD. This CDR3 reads CAISAPGQTYGYTF. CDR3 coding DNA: TGTGCCATCAGTGCTCCGGGACAGACCTATGGCTACACCTTC.